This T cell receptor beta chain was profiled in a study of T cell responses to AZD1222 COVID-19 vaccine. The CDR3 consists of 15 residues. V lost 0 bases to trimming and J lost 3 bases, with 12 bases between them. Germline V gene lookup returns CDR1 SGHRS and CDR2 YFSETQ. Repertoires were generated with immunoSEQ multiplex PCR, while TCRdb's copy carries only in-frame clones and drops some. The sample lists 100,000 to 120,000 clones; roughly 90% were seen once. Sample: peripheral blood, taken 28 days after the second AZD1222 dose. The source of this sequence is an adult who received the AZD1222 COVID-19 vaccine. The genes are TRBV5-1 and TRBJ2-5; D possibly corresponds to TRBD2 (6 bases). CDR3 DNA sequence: TGCGCCAGCAGCTTGGGTTTGAAGCGGGAAGAGACCCAGTACTTC. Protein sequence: CASSLGLKREETQYF.